Described below is a single TCR beta chain sequence and its context. The antigen is undetermined. The data belong to a study of CD8 T cells in ankylosing spondylitis. Study-level findings and limits: A TCR beta motif made of fewer than ten highly homologous variants seemed typical of ankylosing spondylitis blood.

A single record per CDR3 protein comes from TCRdb applying MiXCR to the 5' RACE reads. Of roughly 180,000 distinct CDR3 sequences detected, 11% appear once; the ten largest clones hold roughly 28%. Germline CDR1 is MNHEY and CDR2 is SVGEGT. The CDR3 length is 13 residues. Trimming shortened V by 2 bases and J by 4 bases, and 8 bases separated the two germline ends. The clonotype comes from a male donor with ankylosing spondylitis or in good health (not recorded which). The sample taken for sequencing was blood, either unsorted or a sorted T cell fraction (not recorded which). The chain links TRBV6-2 or TRBV6-3 to TRBJ1-1; D remains ambiguous. CDR3 sequence (DNA): TGTGCCAGCAGTTACATCTCGGGCACTGAAGCTTTCTTT. This sequence encodes CASSYISGTEAFF.